Described below is a single T cell receptor (beta chain) sequence and its context. Judged by its sample share, this clone qualifies as medium-sized (0.01 to 0.1%). There is no known antigen for this receptor. No per-base quality is available; no much larger clone lies one base away. The data stem from a study of CD8+ T cells in alopecia areata listed by TCRdb under 2018. Regarding the complete study: The study used high-throughput TCRbeta sequencing to examine T cell clonal expansion in alopecia areata, in both the C3H/HeJ mouse model and human patients. Scalp tissue and sorted CD4+ and CD8+ peripheral blood T cells from patchy and totalis/universalis alopecia areata patients and from healthy controls were covered by human TCRbeta sequencing. Scalp clonality was compared among normal scalp (n=4), patchy alopecia areata scalp (n=8), and alopecia totalis/universalis scalp (n=8). Amplification of TCRbeta CDR3 regions was done by immunoSEQ multiplex PCR using 35 Vbeta forward primers and 13 Jbeta reverse primers. RNA was extracted with the PAXgene miRNA kit for fixed scalp, the miRNeasy kit for PBMCs, and the RNeasy kit for mouse skin. Findings and caveats that apply to the study as a whole: Scalp TCR repertoire analysis is complicated because resident alphabeta T cells in normal human skin are also sequenced, whereas mouse skin is dominated by gammadelta T cells. TCR sequences shared between patients were less clear than in mice, possibly partly because of HLA diversity in the patient population. Higher clonality and more expanded CD8+ clones were observed in lesional scalp than in normal scalp, particularly in alopecia totalis/universalis, a finding suggestive of antigenic drive.

After PBMCs were isolated by density centrifugation and stained for CD3, CD4 and CD8, a FACSAria was used to sort CD4+ and CD8+ T cells. Scalp biopsies and blood samples were obtained from unaffected controls. The library was obtained by the immunoSEQ multiplex PCR assay. To provide template for TCR sequencing, every sample had RNA extracted and reverse transcribed into cDNA. First-strand cDNA was synthesized with SuperScript III using a 2:1 mix of oligo-dT and random hexamers. A synthetic immune receptor repertoire was used to measure amplification bias, and any remaining bias was corrected computationally. The original pipeline was this. Raw reads were preprocessed to remove errors, and CDR3 was defined according to IMGT conventions as the region from the conserved cysteine to phenylalanine. To get clonality, Shannon entropy was normalized by log2 of the number of productive unique TCRs and the result was subtracted from 1. Scalp TCRbeta sequences were cross-referenced with sorted blood CD4 and CD8 repertoires so that the CD4 or CD8 identity of scalp clones could be inferred. TCRdb obtained this table from immuneACCESS and retained in-frame rearrangements with V and J assigned. These tables miss some clones; where compared with another copy, unresolved V genes account for less than half of the shortfall, and the remainder is unexplained. V, J and clone size reflect that table, while D and trimming were determined from the DNA. The sample table records 110,000 or so clones; approximately 60% of these occur just once. Clones ranked in the top ten supply around 2.8% of the sample.

The sequence derives from a human donor in good health. Sequencing input: CD4+ T cells sorted from blood.

The nucleotide sequence reads as follows: TGTGCCAGCAGCCTCCTCGCGGACAACACCGGGGAGCTGTTTTTT. Translated, it reads CASSLLADNTGELFF. The V and J segments used are TRBV5-6 and TRBJ2-2, with the D gene not confidently named. Counted from cysteine to phenylalanine, this CDR3 has 15 amino acids. This entry keeps only the CDR3 DNA: 45 bases, framed from base 1. V was cut back by 4 bases and J by 2 bases, leaving a gap of 12 bases between them. CDR1 is given as SGHDT and CDR2 as YYEEEE, both from the germline V gene.